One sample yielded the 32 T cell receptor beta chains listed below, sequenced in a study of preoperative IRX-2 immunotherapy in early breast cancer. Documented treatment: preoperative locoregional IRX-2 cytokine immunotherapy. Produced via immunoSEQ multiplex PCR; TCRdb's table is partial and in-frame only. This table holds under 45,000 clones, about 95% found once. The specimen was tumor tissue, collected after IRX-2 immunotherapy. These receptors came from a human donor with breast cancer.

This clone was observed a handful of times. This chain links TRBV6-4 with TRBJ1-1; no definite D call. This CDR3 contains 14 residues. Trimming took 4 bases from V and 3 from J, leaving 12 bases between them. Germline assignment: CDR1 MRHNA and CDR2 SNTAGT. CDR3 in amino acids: CASSVYGGYTEAFF. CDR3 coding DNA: TGTGCCAGCAGTGTCTATGGTGGGTACACTGAAGCTTTCTTT.

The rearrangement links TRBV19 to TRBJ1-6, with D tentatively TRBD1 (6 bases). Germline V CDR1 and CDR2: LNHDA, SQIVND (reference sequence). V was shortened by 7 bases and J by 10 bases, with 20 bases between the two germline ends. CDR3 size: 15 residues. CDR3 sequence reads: CASKGSDSAYSPLHF. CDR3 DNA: TGTGCCAGTAAGGGTTCGGACAGCGCGTACTCACCCCTCCACTTT.

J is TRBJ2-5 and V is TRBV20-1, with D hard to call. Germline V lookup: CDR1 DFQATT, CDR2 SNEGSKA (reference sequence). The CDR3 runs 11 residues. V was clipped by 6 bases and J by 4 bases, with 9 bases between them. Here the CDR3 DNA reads TGCAGTGCCGGACCGGCAGAGACCCAGTACTTC. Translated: CSAGPAETQYF.

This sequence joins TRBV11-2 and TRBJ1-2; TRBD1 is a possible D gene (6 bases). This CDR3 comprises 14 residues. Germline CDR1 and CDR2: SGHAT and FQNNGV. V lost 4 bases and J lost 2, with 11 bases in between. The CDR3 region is CASSSDGQNYGYTF. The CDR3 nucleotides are TGTGCCAGCAGCTCGGACGGACAGAACTATGGCTACACCTTC.

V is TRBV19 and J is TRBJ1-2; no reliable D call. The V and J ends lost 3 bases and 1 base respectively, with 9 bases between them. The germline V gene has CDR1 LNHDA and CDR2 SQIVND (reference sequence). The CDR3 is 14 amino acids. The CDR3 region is CASSMGGSNYGYTF. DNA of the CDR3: TGTGCCAGTAGTATGGGAGGGAGTAACTATGGCTACACCTTC.

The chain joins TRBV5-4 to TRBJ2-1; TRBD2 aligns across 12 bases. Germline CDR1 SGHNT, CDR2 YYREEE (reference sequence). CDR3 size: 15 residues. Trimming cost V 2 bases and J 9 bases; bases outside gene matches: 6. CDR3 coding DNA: TGTGCCAGCAGCTTACTAGCGGGAGGACTCGGTGAGCAGTTCTTC. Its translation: CASSLLAGGLGEQFF.

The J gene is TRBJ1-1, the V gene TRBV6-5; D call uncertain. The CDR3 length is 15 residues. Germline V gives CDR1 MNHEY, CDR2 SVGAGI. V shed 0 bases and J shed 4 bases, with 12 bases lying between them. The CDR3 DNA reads TGTGCCAGCAGTTACTCGAACTTAGGAAGCACTGAAGCTTTCTTT. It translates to CASSYSNLGSTEAFF.

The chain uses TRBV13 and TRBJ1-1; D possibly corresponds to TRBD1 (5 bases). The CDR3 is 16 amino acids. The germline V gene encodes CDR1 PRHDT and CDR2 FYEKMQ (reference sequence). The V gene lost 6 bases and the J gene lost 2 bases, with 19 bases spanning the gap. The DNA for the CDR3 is TGTGCCAGCAGTCGAACCCGGGGGTATTTCAACACTGAAGCTTTCTTT. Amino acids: CASSRTRGYFNTEAFF.

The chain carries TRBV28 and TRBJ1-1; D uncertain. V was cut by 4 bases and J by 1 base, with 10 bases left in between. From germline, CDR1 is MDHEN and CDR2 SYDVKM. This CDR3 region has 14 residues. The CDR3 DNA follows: TGTGCCAGCAGTTCACGGGGTGAGAACACTGAAGCTTTCTTT. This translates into CASSSRGENTEAFF.

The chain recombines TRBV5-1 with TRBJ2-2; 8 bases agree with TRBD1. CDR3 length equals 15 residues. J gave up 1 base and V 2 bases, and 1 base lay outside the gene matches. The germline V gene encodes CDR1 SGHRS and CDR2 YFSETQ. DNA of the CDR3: TGCGCCAGCAGCTTAGGACAGGGGAACACCGGGGAGCTGTTTTTT. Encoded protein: CASSLGQGNTGELFF. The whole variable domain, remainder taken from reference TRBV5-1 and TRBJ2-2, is KAGVTQTPRYLIKTRGQQVTLSCSPISGHRSVSWYQQTPGQGLQFLFEYFSETQRNKGNFPGRFSGRQFSNSRSEMNVSTLELGDSALYLCASSLGQGNTGELFFGEGSRLTVL.

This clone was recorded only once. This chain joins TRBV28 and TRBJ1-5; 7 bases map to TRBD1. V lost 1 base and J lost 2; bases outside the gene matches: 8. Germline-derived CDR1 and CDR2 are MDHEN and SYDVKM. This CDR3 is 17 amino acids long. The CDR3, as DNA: TGTGCCAGCAGTTTATCCCCGGGACAGATAGGCAATCAGCCCCAGCATTTT. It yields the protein CASSLSPGQIGNQPQHF.

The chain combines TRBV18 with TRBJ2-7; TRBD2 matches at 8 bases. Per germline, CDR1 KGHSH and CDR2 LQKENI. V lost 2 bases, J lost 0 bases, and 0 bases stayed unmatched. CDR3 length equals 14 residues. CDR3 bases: TGTGCCAGCTCACCAAGCGGGGGCTCCTACGAGCAGTACTTC. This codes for CASSPSGGSYEQYF.

The CDR3 region is CASSDPGTGANEQYF. In DNA, the CDR3 is TGTGCCAGCAGCGATCCCGGGACAGGGGCCAACGAGCAGTACTTC. The gene calls are TRBV9 and TRBJ2-7; 10 positions agree with TRBD1. Germline CDR1 and CDR2: SGDLS and YYNGEE. The CDR3 totals 15 residues. Germline trimming cut 3 bases from V and 5 bases from J; bases unmatched to any gene: 8. Based on the CDR3 plus reference TRBV9 and TRBJ2-7, the full variable domain is DSGVTQTPKHLITATGQRVTLRCSPRSGDLSVYWYQQSLDQGLQFLIQYYNGEERAKGNILERFSAQQFPDLHSELNLSSLELGDSALYFCASSDPGTGANEQYFGPGTRLTVT.

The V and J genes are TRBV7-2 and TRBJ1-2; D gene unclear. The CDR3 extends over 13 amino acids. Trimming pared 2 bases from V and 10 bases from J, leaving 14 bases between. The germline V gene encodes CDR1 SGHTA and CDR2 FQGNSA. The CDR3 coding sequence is TGTGCCAGCAGCTTAAGGGCAACAGAAGACTACACCTTC. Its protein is CASSLRATEDYTF.

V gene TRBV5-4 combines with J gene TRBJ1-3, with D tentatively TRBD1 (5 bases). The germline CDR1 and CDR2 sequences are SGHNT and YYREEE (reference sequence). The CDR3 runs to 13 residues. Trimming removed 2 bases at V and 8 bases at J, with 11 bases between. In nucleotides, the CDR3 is TGTGCCAGCAGCTTACAGGTGGGAGACACCATATATTTT. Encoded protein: CASSLQVGDTIYF.

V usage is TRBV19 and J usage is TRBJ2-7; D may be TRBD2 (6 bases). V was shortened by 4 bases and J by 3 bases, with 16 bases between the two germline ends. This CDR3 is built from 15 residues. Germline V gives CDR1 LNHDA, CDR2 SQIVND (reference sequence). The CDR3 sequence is CASSTGLSGNYEQYF. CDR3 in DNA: TGTGCCAGTAGTACGGGACTCTCAGGAAACTACGAGCAGTACTTC.

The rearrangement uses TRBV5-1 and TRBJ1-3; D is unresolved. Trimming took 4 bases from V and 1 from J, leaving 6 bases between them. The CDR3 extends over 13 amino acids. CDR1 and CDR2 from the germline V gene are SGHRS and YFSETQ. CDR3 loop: CASSPGSGNTIYF. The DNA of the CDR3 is TGCGCCAGCAGCCCGGGGTCTGGAAACACCATATATTTT.

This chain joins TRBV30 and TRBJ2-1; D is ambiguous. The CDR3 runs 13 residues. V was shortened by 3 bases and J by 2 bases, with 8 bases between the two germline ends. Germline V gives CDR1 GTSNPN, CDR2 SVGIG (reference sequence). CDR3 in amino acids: CAWSPGAYNEQFF. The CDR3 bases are TGTGCCTGGAGCCCGGGCGCCTACAATGAGCAGTTCTTC.

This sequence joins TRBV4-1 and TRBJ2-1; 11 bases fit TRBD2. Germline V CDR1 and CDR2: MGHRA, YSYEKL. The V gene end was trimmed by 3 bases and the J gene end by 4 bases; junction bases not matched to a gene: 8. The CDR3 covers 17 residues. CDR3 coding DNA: TGCGCCAGCAGCCATGCCGGGGTAGCGGGAGGGTACAATGAGCAGTTCTTC. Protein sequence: CASSHAGVAGGYNEQFF.

CDR3 DNA: TGTGCCAGCAGCTTGCCACTTCTAGGGACCACTGAAGCTTTCTTT. Its translation: CASSLPLLGTTEAFF. This chain joins TRBV5-8 and TRBJ1-1; possibly TRBD1 for D (5 bases). Trimming took 1 base from V and 4 from J, leaving 14 bases between them. CDR1 and CDR2 from the germline V gene are SGHTS and YDEGEE. This CDR3 is 15 amino acids long. The complete variable domain, with remaining parts taken from reference TRBV5-8 and TRBJ1-1, reads EAGVTQSPTHLIKTRGQQATLRCSPISGHTSVYWYQQALGLGLQFLLWYDEGEERNRGNFPPRFSGRQFPNYSSELNVNALELEDSALYLCASSLPLLGTTEAFFGQGTRLTVV.

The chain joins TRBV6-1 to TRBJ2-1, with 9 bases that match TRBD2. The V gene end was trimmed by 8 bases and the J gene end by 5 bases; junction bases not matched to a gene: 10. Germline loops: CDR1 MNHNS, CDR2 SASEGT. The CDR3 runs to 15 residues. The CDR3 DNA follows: TGTGCCAGCCGGGGGGAAGCGGGGGGAAACAATGAGCAGTTCTTC. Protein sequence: CASRGEAGGNNEQFF.

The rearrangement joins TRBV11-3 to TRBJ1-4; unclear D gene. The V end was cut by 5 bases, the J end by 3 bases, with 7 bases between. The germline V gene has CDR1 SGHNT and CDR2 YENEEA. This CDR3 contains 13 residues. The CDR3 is CASSQGPNEKLFF. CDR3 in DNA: TGTGCCAGCAGCCAAGGGCCTAATGAAAAACTGTTTTTT.

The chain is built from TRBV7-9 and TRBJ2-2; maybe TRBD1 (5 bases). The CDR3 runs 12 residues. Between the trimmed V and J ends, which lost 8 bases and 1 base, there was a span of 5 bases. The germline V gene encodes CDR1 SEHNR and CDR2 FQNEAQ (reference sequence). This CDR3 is CASGQNTGELFF. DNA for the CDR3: TGTGCCAGCGGACAGAACACCGGGGAGCTGTTTTTT. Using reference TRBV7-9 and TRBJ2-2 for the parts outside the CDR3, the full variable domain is DTGVSQNPRHKITKRGQNVTFRCDPISEHNRLYWYRQTLGQGPEFLTYFQNEAQLEKSRLLSDRFSAERPKGSFSTLEIQRTEQGDSAMYLCASGQNTGELFFGEGSRLTVL.

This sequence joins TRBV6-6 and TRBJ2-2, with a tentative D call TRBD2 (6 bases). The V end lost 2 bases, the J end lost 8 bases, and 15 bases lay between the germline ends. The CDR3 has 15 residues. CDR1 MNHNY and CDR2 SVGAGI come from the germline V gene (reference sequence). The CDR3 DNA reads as TGTGCCAGCAGTTACGCGGGGACCGACGAGGGGGAGCTGTTTTTT. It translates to CASSYAGTDEGELFF.

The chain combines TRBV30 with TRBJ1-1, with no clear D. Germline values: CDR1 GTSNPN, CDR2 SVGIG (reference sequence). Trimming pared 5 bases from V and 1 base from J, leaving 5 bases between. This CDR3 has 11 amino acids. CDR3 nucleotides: TGTGCCTGGGAAAGGAACACTGAAGCTTTCTTT. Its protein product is CAWERNTEAFF.

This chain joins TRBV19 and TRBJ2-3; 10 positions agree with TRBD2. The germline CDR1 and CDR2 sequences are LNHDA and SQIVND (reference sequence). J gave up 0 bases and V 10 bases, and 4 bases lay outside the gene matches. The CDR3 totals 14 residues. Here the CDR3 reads CATVLAGSTDTQYF. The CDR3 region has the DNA TGTGCCACCGTACTAGCGGGGAGCACAGATACGCAGTATTTT.

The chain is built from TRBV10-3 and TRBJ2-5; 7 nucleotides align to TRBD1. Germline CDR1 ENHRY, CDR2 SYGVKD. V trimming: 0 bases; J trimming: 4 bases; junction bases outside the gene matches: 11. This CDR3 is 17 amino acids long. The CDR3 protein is CAISESRGTAAVETQYF. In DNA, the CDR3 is TGTGCCATCAGTGAGTCGAGAGGGACAGCGGCGGTAGAGACCCAGTACTTC.

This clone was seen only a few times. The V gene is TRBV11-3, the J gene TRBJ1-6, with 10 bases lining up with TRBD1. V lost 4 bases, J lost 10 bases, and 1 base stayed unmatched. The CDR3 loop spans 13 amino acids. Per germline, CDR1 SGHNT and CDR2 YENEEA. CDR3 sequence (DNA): TGTGCCAGCAGCTGGGACAGGGGATCACCCCTCCACTTT. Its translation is CASSWDRGSPLHF.

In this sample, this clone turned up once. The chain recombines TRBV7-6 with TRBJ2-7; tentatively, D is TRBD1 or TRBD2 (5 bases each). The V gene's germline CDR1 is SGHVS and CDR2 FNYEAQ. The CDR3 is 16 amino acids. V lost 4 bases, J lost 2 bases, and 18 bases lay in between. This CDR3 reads CASSSLKERGPYEQYF. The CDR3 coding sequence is TGTGCCAGCAGCTCCCTGAAGGAGAGGGGACCCTACGAGCAGTACTTC.

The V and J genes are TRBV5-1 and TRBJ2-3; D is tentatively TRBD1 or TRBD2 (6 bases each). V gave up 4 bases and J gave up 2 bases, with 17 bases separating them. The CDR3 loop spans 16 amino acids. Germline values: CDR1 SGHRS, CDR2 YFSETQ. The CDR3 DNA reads TGCGCCAGCAGCCGGAGGGGGAGCGGAACCACAGATACGCAGTATTTT. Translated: CASSRRGSGTTDTQYF.

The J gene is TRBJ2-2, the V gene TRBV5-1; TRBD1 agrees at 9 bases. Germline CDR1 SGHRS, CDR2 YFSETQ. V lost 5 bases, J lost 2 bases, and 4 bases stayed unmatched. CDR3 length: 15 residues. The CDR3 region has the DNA TGCGCCAGCAGGGGGGACAGGGCCAACACCGGGGAGCTGTTTTTT. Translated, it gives CASRGDRANTGELFF.

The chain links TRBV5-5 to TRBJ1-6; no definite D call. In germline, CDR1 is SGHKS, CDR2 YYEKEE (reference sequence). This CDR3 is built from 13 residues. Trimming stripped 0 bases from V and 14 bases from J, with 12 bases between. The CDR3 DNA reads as TGTGCCAGCAGCTTGGCACCCCTGGAGACCCTCCACTTT. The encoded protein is CASSLAPLETLHF.